This TCR beta chain was captured in a study of TIL therapy for anti-PD-1-resistant metastatic lung cancer. Broader study findings: Many TIL product clones were absent from baseline tumor, suggesting clonal contraction. TIL cultures after expansion showed higher clonality and lower diversity than baseline tumor (median about 6% vs 30%).

CDR3 length: 16 amino acids. The germline gives CDR1 SNHLY, CDR2 FYNNEI. Trimming removed 3 bases at V and 1 base at J, with 15 bases between. Time point defined: pre-treatment sample, taken before nivolumab and TIL therapy. Tumor tissue came from excised metastases, mostly pleural nodules or supraclavicular lymph nodes. This was the immunoSEQ v3 assay. Profiled with immunoSEQ multiplex PCR; TCRdb holds only in-frame clones, not every one. This table holds about 95,000 clones, less than 70% found once. This clone is a singleton in its sample. Antigen specificity is unknown. The chain combines TRBV2 with TRBJ2-5; TRBD1 is a possible D gene (6 bases). The sample here was tumor tissue, taken at baseline. The receptor was derived from a person aged 25 to 79 with non-small cell lung cancer. The CDR3 DNA reads TGTGCCAGCAGTGAGGTATCGGGACACCCCCAAGAGACCCAGTACTTC. Encoded protein: CASSEVSGHPQETQYF.